A selection of T cell receptor beta chains follows, all from one sample in a study of T cell repertoires in cytomegalovirus infection. In TCRdb, the reads were re-called with MiXCR into one record per CDR3 protein. This sample has about 240,000 distinct CDR3 sequences, with roughly 6.5% found just once. The sequenced material came from PBMCs. These receptors were collected from a human donor in good health (CMV status not recorded). Some clones in this sample may be carry-over from other donors' samples. CDR3s include the opening cysteine and the closing phenylalanine or tryptophan. Size is stated for part of the rows, as once, few or many counts, or as a class when the clone is expanded.

cdr3_aa: CASSRQENQPQHF
v_call: TRBV7-2
j_call: TRBJ1-5
clone_size: many

cdr3_aa: CSARDPRTADGANVLTF
v_call: TRBV20-1
j_call: TRBJ2-6
clone_size: many

cdr3_aa: CASSLAASEAFF
v_call: TRBV5-4
j_call: TRBJ1-1
clone_size: NA

cdr3_aa: CASSLVQETQYF
v_call: TRBV7-2
j_call: TRBJ2-5
clone_size: many

cdr3_aa: CASSLDPGGEQYF
v_call: TRBV12-3/TRBV12-4
j_call: TRBJ2-7
clone_size: many

cdr3_aa: CSARDRGPLETQYF
v_call: TRBV20-1
j_call: TRBJ2-5
clone_size: few

cdr3_aa: CASSPDGGYGYTF
v_call: TRBV5-1
j_call: TRBJ1-2
clone_size: few

cdr3_aa: CASSFSHGYTF
v_call: TRBV7-9
j_call: TRBJ1-2
clone_size: NA

cdr3_aa: CSAYRGEETQYF
v_call: TRBV29-1
j_call: TRBJ2-5
clone_size: few

cdr3_aa: CASSLRDTEAFF
v_call: TRBV7-9
j_call: TRBJ1-1
clone_size: many

cdr3_aa: CASSAGRGAYNEQFF
v_call: TRBV2
j_call: TRBJ2-1
clone_size: NA

cdr3_aa: CSVLPVREQFF
v_call: TRBV29-1
j_call: TRBJ2-1
clone_size: few

cdr3_aa: CASSYHRDRGYEQYF
v_call: TRBV6-2/TRBV6-3
j_call: TRBJ2-7
clone_size: many

cdr3_aa: CASSFTDANTEAFF
v_call: TRBV7-2
j_call: TRBJ1-1
clone_size: many

cdr3_aa: CASSPRSAGKLFF
v_call: TRBV12-3/TRBV12-4
j_call: TRBJ1-4
clone_size: few

cdr3_aa: CASRQGNSNQPQHF
v_call: TRBV6-6
j_call: TRBJ1-5
clone_size: many

cdr3_aa: CASSLGLWDRAGELFF
v_call: TRBV7-8
j_call: TRBJ2-2
clone_size: many

cdr3_aa: CASSLSEGMGQPQHF
v_call: TRBV7-2
j_call: TRBJ1-5
clone_size: many

cdr3_aa: CAWSVFKNTEAFF
v_call: TRBV30
j_call: TRBJ1-1
clone_size: few

cdr3_aa: CSVWGRTYEQYF
v_call: TRBV29-1
j_call: TRBJ2-7
clone_size: few

cdr3_aa: CSVEDWQGADTQYF
v_call: TRBV29-1
j_call: TRBJ2-3
clone_size: few

cdr3_aa: CASSSPGRQNTEAFF
v_call: TRBV7-2
j_call: TRBJ1-1
clone_size: many

cdr3_aa: CASSSGTYEQYF
v_call: TRBV7-9
j_call: TRBJ2-7
clone_size: many

cdr3_aa: CSARDLDGGGAWETQYF
v_call: TRBV20-1
j_call: TRBJ2-5
clone_size: NA

cdr3_aa: CASRGPGRNTGELFF
v_call: TRBV6-2/TRBV6-3
j_call: TRBJ2-2
clone_size: many

cdr3_aa: CASSYGQRKNTGELFF
v_call: TRBV6-2/TRBV6-3
j_call: TRBJ2-2
clone_size: NA

cdr3_aa: CASSAGAAPGANVLTF
v_call: TRBV9
j_call: TRBJ2-6
clone_size: NA

cdr3_aa: CSAPSPTREQYF
v_call: TRBV20-1
j_call: TRBJ2-7
clone_size: many

cdr3_aa: CASSQDIGQPQHF
v_call: TRBV3-1
j_call: TRBJ1-5
clone_size: many

cdr3_aa: CASSSPSGTETNEQFF
v_call: TRBV6-6
j_call: TRBJ2-1
clone_size: many

cdr3_aa: CASSYSNSPLHF
v_call: TRBV6-6
j_call: TRBJ1-6
clone_size: many

cdr3_aa: CASSLSGNSPLHF
v_call: TRBV7-2
j_call: TRBJ1-6
clone_size: many

cdr3_aa: CASTGLAGGNEQFF
v_call: TRBV19
j_call: TRBJ2-1
clone_size: few

cdr3_aa: CAIRPGQGLNEQYF
v_call: TRBV10-3
j_call: TRBJ2-7
clone_size: NA

cdr3_aa: CASSSSTGGSYEQYF
v_call: TRBV6-5
j_call: TRBJ2-7
clone_size: many

cdr3_aa: CASSLANTDYNEQFF
v_call: TRBV5-1
j_call: TRBJ2-1
clone_size: few

cdr3_aa: CASSPHGDEQFF
v_call: TRBV7-8
j_call: TRBJ2-1
clone_size: many

cdr3_aa: CASSSPHGIYEQYF
v_call: TRBV12-3/TRBV12-4
j_call: TRBJ2-7
clone_size: many

cdr3_aa: CATLRGIGQPQHF
v_call: TRBV15
j_call: TRBJ1-5
clone_size: many

cdr3_aa: CASSGSVPRDQPQHF
v_call: TRBV6-2/TRBV6-3
j_call: TRBJ1-5
clone_size: many

cdr3_aa: CASSHSRPEEKLFF
v_call: TRBV4-2
j_call: TRBJ1-4
clone_size: many

cdr3_aa: CASKMDRFNEKLFF
v_call: TRBV19
j_call: TRBJ1-4
clone_size: NA

cdr3_aa: CASSFELADTQYF
v_call: TRBV7-2
j_call: TRBJ2-3
clone_size: many

cdr3_aa: CASTPIAGGRVDTQYF
v_call: TRBV2
j_call: TRBJ2-3
clone_size: NA

cdr3_aa: CASSPERPETQYF
v_call: TRBV5-1
j_call: TRBJ2-5
clone_size: many

cdr3_aa: CATSRDRRGGETQYF
v_call: TRBV15
j_call: TRBJ2-5
clone_size: many

cdr3_aa: CASSTERGSGLLLQFF
v_call: TRBV6-2/TRBV6-3
j_call: TRBJ2-1
clone_size: many

cdr3_aa: CASSQGPADNNQPQHF
v_call: TRBV4-1
j_call: TRBJ1-5
clone_size: many

cdr3_aa: CASSQSLLQDRIYGYTF
v_call: TRBV3-1
j_call: TRBJ1-2
clone_size: many

cdr3_aa: CASTTRQGRGYTF
v_call: TRBV7-9
j_call: TRBJ1-2
clone_size: many

cdr3_aa: CASSPGQVETYEQYF
v_call: TRBV28
j_call: TRBJ2-7
clone_size: many

cdr3_aa: CASSQDPSNEQFF
v_call: TRBV4-3
j_call: TRBJ2-1
clone_size: many

cdr3_aa: CSVDTGSEAFF
v_call: TRBV29-1
j_call: TRBJ1-1
clone_size: NA

cdr3_aa: CASSNSARDFGSPLHF
v_call: TRBV7-9
j_call: TRBJ1-6
clone_size: many

cdr3_aa: CASSLRSQGVTEAFF
v_call: TRBV7-9
j_call: TRBJ1-1
clone_size: many

cdr3_aa: CASSLIDGEDTQYF
v_call: TRBV18
j_call: TRBJ2-3
clone_size: many

cdr3_aa: CASSPTLDYGYTF
v_call: TRBV7-2
j_call: TRBJ1-2
clone_size: many

cdr3_aa: CASSLAPPGPGETQYF
v_call: TRBV7-6
j_call: TRBJ2-5
clone_size: many

cdr3_aa: CSAFRDRGRNSPLHF
v_call: TRBV20-1
j_call: TRBJ1-6
clone_size: many